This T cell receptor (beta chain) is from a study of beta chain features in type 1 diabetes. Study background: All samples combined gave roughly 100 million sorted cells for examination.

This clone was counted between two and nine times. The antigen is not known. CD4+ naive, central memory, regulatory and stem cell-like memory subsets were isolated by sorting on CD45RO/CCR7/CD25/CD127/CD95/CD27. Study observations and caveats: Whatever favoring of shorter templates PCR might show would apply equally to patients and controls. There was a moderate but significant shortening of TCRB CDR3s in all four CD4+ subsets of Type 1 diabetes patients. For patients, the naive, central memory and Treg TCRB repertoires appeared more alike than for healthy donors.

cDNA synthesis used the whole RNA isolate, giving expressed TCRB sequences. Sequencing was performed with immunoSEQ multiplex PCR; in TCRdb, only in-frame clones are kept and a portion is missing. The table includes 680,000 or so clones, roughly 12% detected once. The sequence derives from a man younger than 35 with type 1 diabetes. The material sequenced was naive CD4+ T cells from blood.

Here the CDR3 DNA reads TGTGCCAGCAGGCCCTGGGACGGCCCGGAGACCCAGTACTTC. Encoded protein: CASRPWDGPETQYF. V is TRBV28 and J is TRBJ2-5, with D perhaps matching TRBD1 or TRBD2 (5 bases each). CDR1 is MDHEN, CDR2 SYDVKM, per germline. V gave up 6 bases and J gave up 5 bases, with 16 bases separating them. The CDR3 is made up of 14 amino acids.